The sequence of this TCR beta chain was determined in a study of blood T cell repertoires in COVID-19. The wider study: Acute and convalescent COVID-19 samples came from the United States, Italy and Spain. In each case, the material was cDNA or gDNA derived from T cells, B-cell-depleted T cells, or PBMCs.

In the study's own analysis: Amplified reference gene primers provided the basis for estimating nucleated cell counts. Data came from immunoSEQ multiplex PCR; TCRdb stores just in-frame clones and leaves some out. The DNA gave D and trimming, while V, J and clone size come from that table. The repertoire has about 150,000 clones, nearly 80% of them found once; the top ten carry over 11%. Comment on this clone: The identical CDR3 is also encoded by other nucleotide sequences in the sample.

Germline-derived CDR1 and CDR2 are LNHDA and SQIVND (reference sequence). The CDR3 covers 14 residues. Trimming left V 6 bases short and J 7 bases short, with 16 bases between. This sequence originates from an elderly woman with acute or convalescent COVID-19. J is TRBJ1-5 and V is TRBV19, with TRBD1 as a possible D gene (6 bases). Sequencing input: peripheral blood. The CDR3 sequence is CASRVGGLGQPQHF. The CDR3 DNA reads TGTGCCAGTAGAGTAGGGGGTCTTGGACAGCCCCAGCATTTT.